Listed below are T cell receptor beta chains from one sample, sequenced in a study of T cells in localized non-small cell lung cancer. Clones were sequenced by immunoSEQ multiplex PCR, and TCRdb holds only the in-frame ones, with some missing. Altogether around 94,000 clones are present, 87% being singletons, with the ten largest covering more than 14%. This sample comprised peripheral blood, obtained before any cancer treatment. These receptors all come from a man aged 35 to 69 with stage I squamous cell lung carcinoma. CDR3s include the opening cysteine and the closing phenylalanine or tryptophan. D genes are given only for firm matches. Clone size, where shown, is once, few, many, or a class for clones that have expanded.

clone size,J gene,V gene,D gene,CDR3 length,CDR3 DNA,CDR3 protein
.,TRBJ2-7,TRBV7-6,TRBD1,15,TGTGCCAGCAGCTTAGCCCAGGGGGCGGGTTACGAGCAGTACTTC,CASSLAQGAGYEQYF
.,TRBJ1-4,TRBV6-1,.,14,TGTGCCAGCAGTGATGGCAGTGGGGGTGAAAAACTGTTTTTT,CASSDGSGGEKLFF
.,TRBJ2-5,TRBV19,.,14,TGTGCCAGTAGTATTGGACAGACCCAAGAGACCCAGTACTTC,CASSIGQTQETQYF
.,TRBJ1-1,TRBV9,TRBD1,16,TGTGCCAGCAGCGCGTGGGACAGGTACCTGAACACTGAAGCTTTCTTT,CASSAWDRYLNTEAFF
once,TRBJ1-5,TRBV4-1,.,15,TGCGCCAGCAGCCAAGAACAGGGTAACAATCAGCCCCAGCATTTT,CASSQEQGNNQPQHF
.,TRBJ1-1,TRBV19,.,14,TGTGCCAGTAGTATAGAACCTAGGACTGTGTCTGCTTTCTTT,CASSIEPRTVSAFF
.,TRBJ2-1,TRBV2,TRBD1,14,TGTGCCAGCAGTGGACAGGGACCGCCGGATGAGCAGTTCTTC,CASSGQGPPDEQFF
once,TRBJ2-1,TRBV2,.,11,TGTGCCAGCAGTGTAATCCTAGCTCAGTTCTTC,CASSVILAQFF
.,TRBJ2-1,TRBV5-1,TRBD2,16,TGCGCCAGCAGCTTGGCCGCTAGCGGCGATAACAATGAGCAGTTCTTC,CASSLAASGDNNEQFF
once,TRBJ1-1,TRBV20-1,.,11,TGCAGTGCTAGGCAAAACACTGAAGCTTTCTTT,CSARQNTEAFF
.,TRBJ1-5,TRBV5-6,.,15,TGTGCCAGCAGTCACACAGGGTCGGGCAATCAGCCCCAGCATTTT,CASSHTGSGNQPQHF
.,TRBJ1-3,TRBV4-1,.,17,TGCGCCAGCAGCCAGCGGGCTCGAGGGGACTCTGGAAACACCATATATTTT,CASSQRARGDSGNTIYF
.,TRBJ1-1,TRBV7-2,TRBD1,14,TGTGCCAGCAGCTGGGGACAGCTGAACACTGAAGCTTTCTTT,CASSWGQLNTEAFF
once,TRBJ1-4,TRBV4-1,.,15,TGCGCCAGCAGCCATCCGACAGCAACTAATGAAAAACTGTTTTTT,CASSHPTATNEKLFF
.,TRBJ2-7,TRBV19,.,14,TGTGCCAGTAGCATCGCCGATAGCTCCTACGAGCAGTACTTC,CASSIADSSYEQYF
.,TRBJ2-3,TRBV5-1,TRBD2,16,TGCGCCAGCAGCTCTAGGCTAGCGGGGAGCACAGATACGCAGTATTTT,CASSSRLAGSTDTQYF
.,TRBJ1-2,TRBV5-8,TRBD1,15,TGTGCCAGCTTAGCGGGACAGGCCTTTTCTCTTGGCTACACCTTC,CASLAGQAFSLGYTF
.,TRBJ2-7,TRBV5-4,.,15,TGTGCCAGCAGCACCCCCGGGACTGGATCTCTCGAGCAGTACTTC,CASSTPGTGSLEQYF
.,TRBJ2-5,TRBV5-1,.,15,TGCGCCAGCAGCTTCTCGGCTCGACCCGAAGAGACCCAGTACTTC,CASSFSARPEETQYF
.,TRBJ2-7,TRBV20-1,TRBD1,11,TGCGCGGGGACAGGTAACAACGAGCAGTACTTC,CAGTGNNEQYF
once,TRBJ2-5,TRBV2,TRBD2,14,TGTGCCAGCAGTGCCCGGGGGGGCCGGGAGACCCAGTACTTC,CASSARGGRETQYF
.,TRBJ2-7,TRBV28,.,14,TGTGCCAGCAGTTTCGAGGGGCGAACCTACGAGCAGTACTTC,CASSFEGRTYEQYF
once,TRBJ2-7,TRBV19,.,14,TGTGCCAGTAGTATAGTGACAATGGGCTACGAGCAGTACTTC,CASSIVTMGYEQYF
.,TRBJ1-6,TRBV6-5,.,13,TGTGCCAGCACTCCAGGGCATAATTCACCCCTCCACTTT,CASTPGHNSPLHF
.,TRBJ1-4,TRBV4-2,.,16,TGTGCCAGCAGCCGCGGGCGCCAGGGGATTAATGAAAAACTGTTTTTT,CASSRGRQGINEKLFF
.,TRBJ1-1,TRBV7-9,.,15,TGTGCCAGCAGCTTAGCGGGGGTGCTTAGCACTGAAGCTTTCTTT,CASSLAGVLSTEAFF
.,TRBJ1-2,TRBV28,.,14,TGTGCCAGCAGTTTGATAAAGGGAGGGCATGGCTACACCTTC,CASSLIKGGHGYTF
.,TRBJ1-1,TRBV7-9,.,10,TGTGCAATAGGGGGGAACGAAGCTTTCTTT,CAIGGNEAFF
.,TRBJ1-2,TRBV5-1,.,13,TGCGCCAGCAGCTTGTCAGGTTTTGAAGGCTACACCTTC,CASSLSGFEGYTF
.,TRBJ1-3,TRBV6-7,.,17,TGTGCCAGCAGTTACTCGGGGACCGAGAGCTCTGGAAACACCATATATTTT,CASSYSGTESSGNTIYF
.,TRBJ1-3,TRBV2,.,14,TGTGCCAGCAGTGGTGGCTACTCTGGAAACACCATATATTTT,CASSGGYSGNTIYF
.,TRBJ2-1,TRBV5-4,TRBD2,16,TGTGCCAGCAGCTCATCGACTAGCGGAGTCTACAATGAGCAGTTCTTC,CASSSSTSGVYNEQFF
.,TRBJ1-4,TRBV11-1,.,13,TGTGCCAGCAGCTTAGGGAGCCCTGAAAAACTGTTTTTT,CASSLGSPEKLFF
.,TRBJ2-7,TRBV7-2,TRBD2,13,TGTGCCAGCAGCCCGCGGACTAGCGGGGAGCAGTACTTC,CASSPRTSGEQYF
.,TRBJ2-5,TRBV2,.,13,TGTGCCAGCAGTGAAATAGAACAAGAGACCCAGTACTTC,CASSEIEQETQYF
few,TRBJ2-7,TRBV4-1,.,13,TGCGCCAGCAGCCAAGATTGGGGTTCCGAGCAGTACTTC,CASSQDWGSEQYF
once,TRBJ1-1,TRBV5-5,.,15,TGTGCCAGCAGCTTTACTGAAGGGGCCGGCACTGAAGCTTTCTTT,CASSFTEGAGTEAFF
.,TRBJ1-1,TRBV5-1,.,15,TGCGCCAGCAGCTTGGCGCAGACAAAGAACACTGAAGCTTTCTTT,CASSLAQTKNTEAFF
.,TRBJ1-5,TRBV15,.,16,TGTGCCACCAGCGAGGGTAAGGGTTATAGCAATCAGCCCCAGCATTTT,CATSEGKGYSNQPQHF
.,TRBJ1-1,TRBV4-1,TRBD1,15,TGCGCCAGCAGCCGGCTGGGACAGGGGGGTACTGAAGCTTTCTTT,CASSRLGQGGTEAFF
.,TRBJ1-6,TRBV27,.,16,TGTGCCAGCATCCATAAGGGGGGGGACTGGGATTCACCCCTCCACTTT,CASIHKGGDWDSPLHF
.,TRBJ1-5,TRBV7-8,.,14,TGTGCCAGCAGCTTACCCCCAGACAATCAGCCCCAGCATTTT,CASSLPPDNQPQHF
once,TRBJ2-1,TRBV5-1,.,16,TGCGCCAGCAGCCTACCTACAGGAAATTTAGAGGGTGAGCAGTTCTTC,CASSLPTGNLEGEQFF
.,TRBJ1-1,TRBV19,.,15,TGTGCCAGTAGTAGAACAGGGTCCTTGCGTACTGAAGCTTTCTTT,CASSRTGSLRTEAFF
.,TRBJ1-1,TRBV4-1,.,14,TGCGCCAGCAGCCACTGGACGGCGAACACTGAAGCTTTCTTT,CASSHWTANTEAFF
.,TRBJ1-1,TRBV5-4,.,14,TGTGCCAGCAGCTTCGGAACAGGGAACACTGAAGCTTTCTTT,CASSFGTGNTEAFF
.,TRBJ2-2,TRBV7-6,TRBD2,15,TGTGCCAGCAGCTCGGGGGGTCTGAACACCGGGGAGCTGTTTTTT,CASSSGGLNTGELFF
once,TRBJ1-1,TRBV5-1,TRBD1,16,TGCGCCAGCAGCAGGGACAGGGGTACGTCGAACACTGAAGCTTTCTTT,CASSRDRGTSNTEAFF
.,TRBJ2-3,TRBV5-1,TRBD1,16,TGCGCCAGCAGCTTCCAACAGAGGGGGCGAACAGATACGCAGTATTTT,CASSFQQRGRTDTQYF
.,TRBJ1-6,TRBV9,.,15,TGTGCCAGCAGCGTATCCCGACAGCGGAATTCACCCCTCCACTTT,CASSVSRQRNSPLHF